Listed here is a single T cell receptor beta chain. The data originate from a study of blood T cell repertoires in COVID-19. Study-wide background: COVID-19 samples from acute and convalescent phases originated in the United States, Italy and Spain.

Enrolled through a virtual design, the participants were between 18 and 89 years of age and came from some 25 US areas. Sequencing used immunoSEQ multiplex PCR; TCRdb keeps in-frame clones, though not all of them. The sample lists around 420,000 clones, roughly 86% occurring once. This CDR3 has 13 amino acids. Germline CDR1 reads SGHRS; CDR2 reads YFSETQ. The V end lost 1 base, the J end lost 6 bases, and 8 bases lay between the germline ends. The sequencing input was PBMCs or T cells enriched from blood (not recorded which). V and J are TRBV5-1 and TRBJ2-1; D not certain. This TCR was recovered from a woman in her forties with acute COVID-19. CDR3 in amino acids: CASSLSSSNEQFF. The CDR3 nucleotides read TGCGCCAGCAGCTTGTCGTCCAGCAATGAGCAGTTCTTC.